The rows below give T cell receptor beta chains drawn from one sample of a study of T cells in Graves' hyperthyroidism and ophthalmopathy. TCRdb itself ran the multiplex PCR reads through MiXCR, one entry per CDR3 protein. The sample lists approximately 430,000 distinct CDR3 sequences; about a sixth were seen once. Sample: blood. The receptor source for this set is a woman younger than 35 with Graves' hyperthyroidism. Each CDR3 is given with its conserved first and last residue. A D gene is named only where the DNA matches it firmly. Expanded clones are given a class, and other clones once, few, many or no size at all.

>TRBD1|many|TRBV12-3/TRBV12-4|TRBJ1-5
CASSPGTGVSQPQHF
TGTGCCAGCAGTCCCGGGACAGGGGTCAGTCAGCCCCAGCATTTT
>.|many|TRBV20-1|TRBJ2-7
CSARDPLASDYEQYF
TGCAGTGCTAGAGATCCCCTAGCGAGTGATTACGAGCAGTACTTC
>.|.|TRBV12-3/TRBV12-4|TRBJ1-5
CASTKKGGQPQHF
TGTGCCAGCACCAAGAAGGGGGGTCAGCCCCAGCATTTT
>.|many|TRBV10-3|TRBJ2-1
CAISDRVRIDEQFF
TGTGCCATCAGTGACAGGGTCCGGATCGATGAGCAGTTCTTC
>.|many|TRBV6-1|TRBJ2-3
CASSEAVTGLWTTDTQYF
TGTGCCAGCAGTGAAGCGGTGACCGGGCTTTGGACGACAGATACGCAGTATTTT
>.|many|TRBV13|TRBJ2-7
CASSLQPYEQYF
TGTGCCAGCAGCTTACAGCCCTACGAGCAGTACTTC
>TRBD2|many|TRBV5-1|TRBJ2-1
CASSLHAGGGFEQFF
TGCGCCAGCAGCTTGCACGCGGGGGGGGGTTTTGAGCAGTTCTTC
>.|few|TRBV11-3|TRBJ2-1
CASSPRRWWDSSYNEQFF
TGTGCCAGCAGCCCAAGGAGGTGGTGGGACTCCTCCTACAATGAGCAGTTCTTC
>.|few|TRBV28|TRBJ2-4
CASSLGGFKNIQYF
TGTGCCAGCAGTTTAGGTGGATTTAAAAACATTCAGTACTTC
>TRBD1|.|TRBV6-9|TRBJ1-4
CASSETTGGGEKLFF
TGCGCCAGCAGTGAGACTACAGGGGGAGGTGAAAAACTGTTTTTT
>.|.|TRBV19|TRBJ1-5
CASSIGVTVVQPQHF
TGTGCCAGTAGTATAGGAGTGACGGTGGTTCAGCCCCAGCATTTT
>.|many|TRBV7-6|TRBJ2-7
CASSLATGTYEQYF
TGTGCCAGCAGCTTAGCGACAGGAACCTACGAGCAGTACTTC
>TRBD1|many|TRBV24-1|TRBJ2-7
CATSDFYRGHEQYF
TGTGCCACCAGTGATTTTTACAGGGGACACGAGCAGTACTTC
>TRBD1|many|TRBV7-9|TRBJ1-2
CASSLTGGYGYTF
TGTGCCAGCAGCTTAACAGGGGGATATGGCTACACCTTC
>.|many|TRBV6-1|TRBJ2-1
CASSELGDSHDEQFF
TGTGCCAGCAGTGAATTGGGCGACAGTCATGATGAGCAGTTCTTC
>.|many|TRBV27|TRBJ1-1
CASSLFRDTEAFF
TGTGCCAGCAGTTTATTCAGGGACACTGAAGCTTTCTTT
>.|many|TRBV13|TRBJ1-3
CASSVRAGNTIYF
TGTGCCAGCAGCGTCCGGGCTGGAAACACCATATATTTT
>TRBD2|many|TRBV18|TRBJ2-1
CASGALAGVNEQFF
TGTGCCAGCGGGGCACTAGCGGGGGTCAATGAGCAGTTCTTC
>.|many|TRBV5-1|TRBJ2-6
CASSLGPGANVLTF
TGCGCCAGCAGCTTGGGGCCTGGGGCCAACGTCCTGACTTTC
>TRBD1|.|TRBV7-2|TRBJ1-5
CASSRRGPGQGGAGEPQHF
TGTGCCAGCAGTCGGCGGGGACCGGGACAGGGGGGGGCCGGGGAGCCCCAGCATTTT
>.|few|TRBV20-1|TRBJ2-3
CSARQWGTDTQYF
TGCAGTGCTAGACAGTGGGGCACAGATACGCAGTATTTT
>TRBD1|.|TRBV7-9|TRBJ1-5
CASSYTGEQPQHF
TGTGCCAGCAGCTATACAGGGGAGCAGCCCCAGCATTTT
>TRBD1|many|TRBV20-1|TRBJ1-2
CSAEIRGRGGYTF
TGCAGTGCCGAAATCAGGGGGCGAGGTGGCTACACCTTC
>.|many|TRBV2|TRBJ1-6
CASSEGGQLNNSPLHF
TGTGCCAGCAGTGAAGGTGGACAACTAAATAATTCACCCCTCCACTTT
>TRBD2|many|TRBV28|TRBJ2-3
CASSPQGLAGGITDTQYF
TGTGCCAGCAGTCCCCAGGGACTAGCGGGGGGGATTACAGATACGCAGTATTTT
>.|few|TRBV20-1|TRBJ2-1
CSARDLASYNEQFF
TGCAGTGCTAGAGACCTAGCGTCCTACAATGAGCAGTTCTTC
>.|many|TRBV25-1|TRBJ1-2
CASSEYGPNYGYTF
TGTGCCAGCAGTGAATACGGCCCAAACTATGGCTACACCTTC
>.|many|TRBV2|TRBJ2-7
CASSDLGGLEQYF
TGTGCCAGCAGTGATCTTGGAGGGCTCGAGCAGTACTTC
>.|.|TRBV6-1|TRBJ1-1
CASTRLWEGNTEAFF
TGTGCCAGCACCAGACTCTGGGAAGGTAACACTGAAGCTTTCTTT
>.|many|TRBV5-6|TRBJ2-1
CASSRGAGRAGWDEQFF
TGTGCCAGCAGCAGGGGCGCCGGTCGGGCGGGTTGGGATGAGCAGTTCTTC
>.|many|TRBV4-1|TRBJ2-5
CASSQGPRGLEETQYF
TGCGCCAGCAGCCAAGGGCCCCGGGGGCTGGAAGAGACCCAGTACTTC
>.|.|TRBV5-1|TRBJ2-6
CASSLEGWGSTGANVLTF
TGCGCCAGCAGCTTGGAGGGGTGGGGGTCTACTGGGGCCAACGTCCTGACTTTC
>.|many|TRBV9|TRBJ2-5
CASSVGWMAETQYF
TGTGCCAGCAGCGTAGGTTGGATGGCTGAGACCCAGTACTTC
>.|.|TRBV2|TRBJ2-1
CASSRTNSYNEQFF
TGTGCCAGCAGTCGGACCAACTCCTACAATGAGCAGTTCTTC
>.|many|TRBV6-2/TRBV6-3|TRBJ2-7
CASSYSVVRTSYEQYF
TGTGCCAGCAGTTACTCAGTCGTCAGGACCTCCTACGAGCAGTACTTC
>TRBD2|many|TRBV7-8|TRBJ2-1
CASSLVGLAEQFF
TGTGCCAGCAGCTTAGTGGGACTAGCTGAGCAGTTCTTC
>.|many|TRBV20-1|TRBJ2-5
CSASGPRETQYF
TGCAGTGCTAGCGGACCTAGGGAGACCCAGTACTTC
>.|many|TRBV7-2|TRBJ1-2
CASSLWAGGGYTF
TGTGCCAGCAGCTTATGGGCAGGAGGAGGCTACACCTTC
>TRBD2|many|TRBV11-2|TRBJ2-1
CASSLGALAGAAYNEQFF
TGTGCCAGCAGCTTAGGGGCCTTAGCGGGGGCAGCCTACAATGAGCAGTTCTTC
>.|many|TRBV7-8|TRBJ2-7
CASSSRWGASYEQYF
TGTGCCAGCAGCTCCAGGTGGGGGGCCTCCTACGAGCAGTACTTC
>.|many|TRBV20-1|TRBJ1-2
CSAPVARGAYGYTF
TGCAGTGCCCCAGTGGCCAGGGGTGCCTATGGCTACACCTTC
>TRBD2|many|TRBV20-1|TRBJ2-2
CSAREGSGSANTGELFF
TGCAGTGCTAGAGAAGGTAGCGGGTCCGCGAACACCGGGGAGCTGTTTTTT
>.|once|TRBV11-2|TRBJ1-1
CASSLDRGGLSTEAFF
TGTGCCAGCAGCTTAGATCGCGGGGGTCTAAGCACTGAAGCTTTCTTT
>.|many|TRBV7-2|TRBJ2-3
CASSRGISTDTQYF
TGTGCCAGCAGCCGCGGGATCAGCACAGATACGCAGTATTTT
>TRBD2|few|TRBV5-1|TRBJ2-5
CASSSLRGGGPQETQYF
TGCGCCAGCAGCAGTCTTCGGGGGGGGGGACCCCAAGAGACCCAGTACTTC
>.|many|TRBV20-1|TRBJ2-7
CSAGPRTKYEQYF
TGCAGTGCTGGGCCCCGGACGAAATACGAGCAGTACTTC
>.|many|TRBV13|TRBJ2-3
CASSLITLPDTQYF
TGTGCCAGCAGCTTAATTACCCTCCCCGATACGCAGTATTTT